Listed below are T cell receptor beta chains from one sample, sequenced in a study of spatial heterogeneity in lung cancer. Via MiXCR, TCRdb re-called the 5' RACE reads, giving one row per CDR3 protein. The table lists 95,000 to 130,000 distinct CDR3 sequences, approximately 12% of them singletons, with about 15% in the top ten. The specimen was PBMCs, collected at follow-up. These receptor sequences come from a male donor with early-stage non-small cell lung cancer. The conserved cysteine and the conserved F or W are not part of the CDR3 here. Expanded clones are given a class, and other clones once, few, many or no size at all.

>few|TRBV2
ASSRSVGTSTSTDTQY
>many|TRBV4-2
ASSQDRQGRYGYT
>many|TRBV7-9
ATQGGYRAEAF
>many|TRBV4-2
ASSPLAGGRQETQY
>many|TRBV5-5
ASSFTLAGTGLYEQY
>few|TRBV11-2
ASSLDALYSDTQY
>.|TRBV6-1
ASSDGQPNQPQH
>.|TRBV28
ASGFGGASTDTQY
>.|TRBV27
ASRTVMNTEAF
>few|TRBV11-2
ASSLGGEDEQF
>.|TRBV9
ASSVGGTRGDTQY
>once|TRBV11-2
ASSLVGIYSTDTQY
>.|TRBV4-2
ASRKTSGGYNEQF
>few|TRBV7-2
ASSLNPGMNQPQH
>.|TRBV5-1
ASSLVGLVSDTQY
>many|TRBV20-1
SALESAGLAGEETQY
>.|TRBV2
ASDLQGGNEKLF
>.|TRBV5-8
ASSLAATGGNQPQH
>many|TRBV18
ASSRDRVDQY
>.|TRBV9
ASSAQGLSYEQY
>.|TRBV7-6
ASSLSPRRSGANVLT
>.|TRBV10-2
ASSESVPPDTQY
>many|TRBV6-5
ASSYSVGNTEAF
>.|TRBV3-1
ASSQLDRGGYT
>many|TRBV6-2/TRBV6-3
ASSYGDRVSYEQY
>many|TRBV29-1
SGGQSGNTIY
>few|TRBV6-5
ASSYGSSSGNTIY
>.|TRBV12-3/TRBV12-4
ASSPGLTGNTIY
>few|TRBV6-2/TRBV6-3
ASSYAREQY
>many|TRBV4-3
ASSQEFGVSYEQY
>few|TRBV2
ASSALPFSSSGNTIY
>many|TRBV7-8
ASSPGLAGGNLRRDTQY
>.|TRBV5-1
ASSLDDSYNEQF
>few|TRBV2
ASNAETYEQY
>few|TRBV29-1
SVRTRMGGTGELF
>few|TRBV5-1
ASRSSGTGINEQY
>few|TRBV18
ASSIGRGTGELF
>few|TRBV19
ASSVTGLAGGYEQF
>many|TRBV28
ASSWTGSSNTEAF
>many|TRBV5-1
ASSLASAGANVLT
>many|TRBV10-2
ASRVGEDTQY
>many|TRBV7-6
ASSLAGTEIYNEQF
>few|TRBV20-1
SAREIRINYGYT
>many|TRBV7-8
AITGRRKAGANVLT
>many|TRBV11-2
ASSFGAGQETQY
>.|TRBV6-2/TRBV6-3
ASRRDRGYLF
>many|TRBV7-2
ASSLAFLAGGTDTQY
>.|TRBV6-5
ASSTGLYNEQF
>many|TRBV4-2
ASSQDSGTYGYT
>many|TRBV2
ASEGTLSSGANVLT
>few|TRBV9
ANPAGDNTGELF